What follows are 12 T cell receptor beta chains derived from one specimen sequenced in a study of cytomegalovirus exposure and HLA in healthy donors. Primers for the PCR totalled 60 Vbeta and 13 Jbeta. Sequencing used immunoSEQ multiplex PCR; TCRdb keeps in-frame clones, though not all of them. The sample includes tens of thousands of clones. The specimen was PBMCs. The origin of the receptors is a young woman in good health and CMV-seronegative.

The CDR3 DNA follows: TGCGCCAGCAGCTTGGCAAAAGATACGCAGTATTTT. Protein: CASSLAKDTQYF. The gene calls are TRBV5-1 and TRBJ2-3; no clear D gene. Germline values: CDR1 SGHRS, CDR2 YFSETQ. The V end lost 0 bases, the J end lost 5 bases, and 4 bases lay between the germline ends. This CDR3 region has 12 residues.

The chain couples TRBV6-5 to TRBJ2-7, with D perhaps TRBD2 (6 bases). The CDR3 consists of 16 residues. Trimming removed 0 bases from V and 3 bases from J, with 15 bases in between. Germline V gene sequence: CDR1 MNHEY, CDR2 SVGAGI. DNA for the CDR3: TGTGCCAGCAGTTACTCGATGACACGCGGGAACTACGAGCAGTACTTC. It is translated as CASSYSMTRGNYEQYF.

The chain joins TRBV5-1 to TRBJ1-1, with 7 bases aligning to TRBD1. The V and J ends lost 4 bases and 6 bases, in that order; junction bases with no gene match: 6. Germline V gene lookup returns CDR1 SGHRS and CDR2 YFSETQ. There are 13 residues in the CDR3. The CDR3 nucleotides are TGCGCCAGCAGCCCAACACAGGGGTCTGAAGCTTTCTTT. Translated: CASSPTQGSEAFF.

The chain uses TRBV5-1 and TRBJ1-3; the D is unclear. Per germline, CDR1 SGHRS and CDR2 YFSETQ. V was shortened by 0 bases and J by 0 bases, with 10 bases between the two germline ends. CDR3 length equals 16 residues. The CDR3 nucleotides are TGCGCCAGCAGCTTGGGACCACAGAGCTCTGGAAACACCATATATTTT. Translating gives CASSLGPQSSGNTIYF.

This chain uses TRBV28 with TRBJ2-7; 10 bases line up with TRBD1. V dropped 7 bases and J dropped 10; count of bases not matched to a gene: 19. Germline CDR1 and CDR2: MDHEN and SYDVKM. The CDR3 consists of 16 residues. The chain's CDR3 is CASKPAGTGATGPQYF. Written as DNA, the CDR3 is TGTGCCAGCAAACCGGCCGGGACAGGGGCAACCGGGCCCCAGTACTTC. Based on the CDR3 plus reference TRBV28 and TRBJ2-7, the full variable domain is DVKVTQSSRYLVKRTGEKVFLECVQDMDHENMFWYRQDPGLGLRLIYFSYDVKMKEKGDIPEGYSVSREKKERFSLILESASTNQTSMYLCASKPAGTGATGPQYFGPGTRLTVT.

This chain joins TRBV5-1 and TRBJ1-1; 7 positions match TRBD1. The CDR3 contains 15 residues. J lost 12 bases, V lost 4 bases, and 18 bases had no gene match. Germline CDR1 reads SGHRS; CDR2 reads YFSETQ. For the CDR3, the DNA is TGCGCCAGCAGCCCTTCACAGCGAGGACAGGAGAAATCTTTCTTT. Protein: CASSPSQRGQEKSFF.

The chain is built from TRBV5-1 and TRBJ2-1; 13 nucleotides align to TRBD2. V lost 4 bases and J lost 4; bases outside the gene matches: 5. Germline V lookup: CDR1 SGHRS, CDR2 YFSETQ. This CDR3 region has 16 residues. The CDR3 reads CASSKRGLAGYNEQFF. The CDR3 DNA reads TGCGCCAGCAGCAAAAGGGGACTAGCGGGATACAATGAGCAGTTCTTC.

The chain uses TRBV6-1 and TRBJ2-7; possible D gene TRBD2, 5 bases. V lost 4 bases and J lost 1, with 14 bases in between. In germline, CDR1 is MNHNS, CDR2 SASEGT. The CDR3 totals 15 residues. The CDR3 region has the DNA TGTGCCAGCAGTGTTCTGACCGGGGATTCCTACGAGCAGTACTTC. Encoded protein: CASSVLTGDSYEQYF.

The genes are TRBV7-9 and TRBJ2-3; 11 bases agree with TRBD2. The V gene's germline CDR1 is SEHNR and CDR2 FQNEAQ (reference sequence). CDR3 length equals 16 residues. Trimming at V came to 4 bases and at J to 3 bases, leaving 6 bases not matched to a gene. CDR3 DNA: TGTGCCAGCAGCTACCCTACTAGCGGGAGAACAGATACGCAGTATTTT. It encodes CASSYPTSGRTDTQYF. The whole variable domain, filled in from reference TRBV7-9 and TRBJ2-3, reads DTGVSQNPRHKITKRGQNVTFRCDPISEHNRLYWYRQTLGQGPEFLTYFQNEAQLEKSRLLSDRFSAERPKGSFSTLEIQRTEQGDSAMYLCASSYPTSGRTDTQYFGPGTRLTVL.

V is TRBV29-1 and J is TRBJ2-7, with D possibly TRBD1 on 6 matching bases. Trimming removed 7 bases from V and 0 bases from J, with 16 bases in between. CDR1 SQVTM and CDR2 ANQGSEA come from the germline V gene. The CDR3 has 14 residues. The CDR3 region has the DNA TGCAGCGCTAAGCCCCAGGGGAGCTCCTACGAGCAGTACTTC. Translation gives CSAKPQGSSYEQYF.

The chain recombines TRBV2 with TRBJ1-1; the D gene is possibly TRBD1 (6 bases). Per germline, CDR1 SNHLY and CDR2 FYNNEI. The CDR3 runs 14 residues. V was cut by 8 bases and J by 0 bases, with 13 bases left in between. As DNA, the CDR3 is TGTGCCAGCTTGGGACAATTGATGAACACTGAAGCTTTCTTT. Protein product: CASLGQLMNTEAFF.

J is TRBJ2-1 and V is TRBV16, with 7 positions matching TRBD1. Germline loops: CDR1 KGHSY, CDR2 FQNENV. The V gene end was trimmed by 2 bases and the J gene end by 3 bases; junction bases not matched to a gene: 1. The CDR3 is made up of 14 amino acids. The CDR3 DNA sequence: TGTGCCAGCAGCCAAAGGGGGCTCTACAATGAGCAGTTCTTC. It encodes CASSQRGLYNEQFF.